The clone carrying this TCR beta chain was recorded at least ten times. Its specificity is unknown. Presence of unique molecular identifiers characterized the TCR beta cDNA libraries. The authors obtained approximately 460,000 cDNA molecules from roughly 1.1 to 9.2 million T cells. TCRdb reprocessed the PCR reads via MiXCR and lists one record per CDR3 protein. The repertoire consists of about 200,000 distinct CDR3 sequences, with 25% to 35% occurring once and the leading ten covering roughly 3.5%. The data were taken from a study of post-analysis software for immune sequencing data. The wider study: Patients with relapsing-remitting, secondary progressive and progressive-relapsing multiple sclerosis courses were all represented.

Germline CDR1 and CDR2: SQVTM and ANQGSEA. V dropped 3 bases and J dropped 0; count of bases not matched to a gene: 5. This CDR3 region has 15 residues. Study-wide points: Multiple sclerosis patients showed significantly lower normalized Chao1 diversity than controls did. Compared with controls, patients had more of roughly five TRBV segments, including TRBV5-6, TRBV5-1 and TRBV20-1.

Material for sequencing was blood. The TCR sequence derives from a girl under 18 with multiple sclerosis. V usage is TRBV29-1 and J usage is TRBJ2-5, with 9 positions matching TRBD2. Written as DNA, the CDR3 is TGCAGCGTTGATGGACTAGCGACGTACCAAGAGACCCAGTACTTC. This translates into CSVDGLATYQETQYF.